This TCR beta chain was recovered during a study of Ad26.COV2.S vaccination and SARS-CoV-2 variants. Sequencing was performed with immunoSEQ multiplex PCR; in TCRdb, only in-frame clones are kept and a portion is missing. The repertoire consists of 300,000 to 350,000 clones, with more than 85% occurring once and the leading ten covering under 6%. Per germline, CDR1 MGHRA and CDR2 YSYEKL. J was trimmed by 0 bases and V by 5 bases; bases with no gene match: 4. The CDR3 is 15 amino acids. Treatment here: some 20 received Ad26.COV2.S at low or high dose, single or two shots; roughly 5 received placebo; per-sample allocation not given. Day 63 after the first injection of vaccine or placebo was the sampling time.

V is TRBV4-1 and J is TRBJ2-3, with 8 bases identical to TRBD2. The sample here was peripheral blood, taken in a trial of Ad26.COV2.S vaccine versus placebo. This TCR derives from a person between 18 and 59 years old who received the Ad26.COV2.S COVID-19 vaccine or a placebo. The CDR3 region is CASSLIAGSTDTQYF. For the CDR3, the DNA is TGCGCCAGCAGCTTAATAGCGGGGAGCACAGATACGCAGTATTTT.